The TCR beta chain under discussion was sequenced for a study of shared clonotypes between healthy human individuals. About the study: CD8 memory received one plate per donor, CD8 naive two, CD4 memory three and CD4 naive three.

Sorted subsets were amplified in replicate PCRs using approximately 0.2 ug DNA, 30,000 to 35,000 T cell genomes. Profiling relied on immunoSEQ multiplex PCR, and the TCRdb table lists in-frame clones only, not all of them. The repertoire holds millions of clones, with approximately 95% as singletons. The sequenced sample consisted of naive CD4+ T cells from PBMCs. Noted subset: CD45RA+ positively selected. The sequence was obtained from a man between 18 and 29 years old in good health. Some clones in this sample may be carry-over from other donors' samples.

CDR3 bases: TGTGCCAGCAGTTACAAGGGACCGGGACGAAGCTACGAGCAGTACTTC. Translation: CASSYKGPGRSYEQYF. The chain employs TRBV6-5 and TRBJ2-7; D might be TRBD1 or TRBD2, each matching 5 bases. V lost 2 bases and J 3 bases, leaving 17 bases between the germline ends. The CDR3 has 16 residues. Per the germline V gene, CDR1 is MNHEY and CDR2 is SVGAGI.